These 27 T cell receptor beta chains originate from one sample sequenced in a study of control samples from healthy donors and cancer patients. This table comes from immunoSEQ multiplex PCR, and its TCRdb copy is limited to in-frame clones, with some not included. Of about 75,000 clones listed, over 65% are singletons. Sequencing used blood. Receptors originate from a man aged 45-65 years in good health.

The chain uses TRBV27 and TRBJ1-1; no reliable D call. The CDR3 has 16 residues. V dropped 3 bases and J dropped 0 bases, with 14 bases sitting between them. Germline V gene data show CDR1 as MNHEY and CDR2 as SMNVEV (reference sequence). The CDR3 coding sequence is TGTGCCAGCAGTTTCGGGAAGGGCGGAATGAACACTGAAGCTTTCTTT. Translated: CASSFGKGGMNTEAFF.

The rearrangement links TRBV18 to TRBJ2-5; D may be TRBD2 (5 bases). Germline CDR1 and CDR2: KGHSH and LQKENI. This CDR3 spans 14 amino acids. V lost 6 bases to trimming and J lost 2 bases, with 13 bases between them. The CDR3 reads CASSPSRAQETQYF. DNA for the CDR3: TGTGCCAGCTCCCCGTCGCGGGCACAAGAGACCCAGTACTTC.

The V call is TRBV24-1, the J call TRBJ2-3, with D possibly being TRBD1 (5 bases). This CDR3 is built from 17 residues. CDR1 is KGHDR, CDR2 SFDVKD, per germline. V lost 0 bases, J lost 0 bases, and 12 bases lay in between. The CDR3 loop is CATSDLGRTSSTDTQYF. The CDR3 nucleotides are TGTGCCACCAGTGATTTGGGGCGGACATCTAGCACAGATACGCAGTATTTT.

The chain links TRBV7-9 to TRBJ1-4; 10 bases match TRBD1. There are 13 residues in the CDR3. V shed 6 bases and J 6 bases; nucleotides not matched to a gene: 1. In germline, CDR1 is SEHNR, CDR2 FQNEAQ (reference sequence). CDR3 residues: CASRTGGDEKLFF. CDR3 nucleotides: TGTGCCAGCAGGACAGGGGGCGATGAAAAACTGTTTTTT. The full variable domain, completed using reference TRBV7-9 and TRBJ1-4, is DTGVSQNPRHKITKRGQNVTFRCDPISEHNRLYWYRQTLGQGPEFLTYFQNEAQLEKSRLLSDRFSAERPKGSFSTLEIQRTEQGDSAMYLCASRTGGDEKLFFGSGTQLSVL.

V usage is TRBV4-1 and J usage is TRBJ2-5; TRBD2 matches 9 bases. CDR1 and CDR2 (germline): MGHRA, YSYEKL. V gave up 4 bases and J gave up 5 bases; unmatched junction bases: 8. This CDR3 has 15 amino acids. The CDR3 is CASSRDSGRWETQYF. Written as DNA, the CDR3 is TGCGCCAGCAGCCGAGATAGCGGGAGATGGGAGACCCAGTACTTC.

The V call is TRBV18, the J call TRBJ1-1; D uncertain. The CDR3 contains 15 residues. V was pared by 1 base and J by 3 bases, with 12 bases between. Germline assignment: CDR1 KGHSH and CDR2 LQKENI. The CDR3 here is CASSPLSGWDTEAFF. The CDR3, as DNA: TGTGCCAGCTCACCACTATCCGGTTGGGACACTGAAGCTTTCTTT.

The chain has TRBV11-2 and TRBJ2-1; 13 bases are shared with TRBD2. The germline V gene encodes CDR1 SGHAT and CDR2 FQNNGV. After removal of 5 bases from V and 1 base from J, the junction contained 8 bases not matched to a gene. The CDR3 sequence is 18 residues long. The CDR3 bases are TGTGCCAGCAGCCCCCGCCCACTAGCGGGAGGGTCCTACAATGAGCAGTTCTTC. Its translation is CASSPRPLAGGSYNEQFF.

CDR3 nucleotide sequence: TGTGCCAGCAGTATTCGACAGCCAAATGAGGGAAAACTGTTTTTT. Encoded protein: CASSIRQPNEGKLFF. The genes are TRBV6-5 and TRBJ1-4; the D gene is possibly TRBD1 (5 bases). The CDR3 is 15 residues long. CDR1 is MNHEY, CDR2 SVGAGI, per germline. V was pared by 5 bases and J by 10 bases, with 20 bases between.

The chain uses TRBV10-3 and TRBJ2-1, with a possible D match to TRBD2 (6 bases). The CDR3 has 13 residues. In germline, CDR1 is ENHRY, CDR2 SYGVKD. Between the trimmed V and J ends, which lost 2 bases and 7 bases, there was a span of 9 bases. The CDR3 DNA sequence: TGTGCCATCAGTGAGGAGGAGGGAAATGAGCAGTTCTTC. This translates into CAISEEEGNEQFF.

The rearrangement joins TRBV5-6 to TRBJ2-3; a possible D gene is TRBD2 (5 bases). The CDR3 spans 15 residues. V lost 0 bases and J lost 0, with 8 bases in between. The V gene's germline CDR1 is SGHDT and CDR2 YYEEEE. In DNA form, the CDR3 reads TGTGCCAGCAGCTTGGCGCCTAGCAGCACAGATACGCAGTATTTT. Its protein product is CASSLAPSSTDTQYF.

The V and J genes are TRBV7-2 and TRBJ2-7; 10 nucleotides match TRBD1. The CDR3 length is 16 residues. The germline CDR1 and CDR2 sequences are SGHTA and FQGNSA. J lost 6 bases, V lost 0 bases, and 8 bases had no gene match. The DNA for the CDR3 is TGTGCCAGCAGCTTAGCGCAGGGACAGGGGAGACCCGAGCAGTACTTC. It specifies CASSLAQGQGRPEQYF.

This chain joins TRBV10-2 and TRBJ2-3; TRBD2 agrees at 10 bases. Germline-derived CDR1 and CDR2 are WSHSY and SAAADI. Trimming at V came to 2 bases and at J to 6 bases, leaving 5 bases not matched to a gene. This CDR3 contains 15 residues. The CDR3 sequence is CASSELAGVGDTQYF. For the CDR3, the DNA is TGCGCCAGCAGTGAGCTAGCGGGAGTGGGGGATACGCAGTATTTT.

The chain employs TRBV30 and TRBJ1-3; D not certain. This CDR3 contains 12 residues. V was shortened by 4 bases and J by 4 bases, with 8 bases between the two germline ends. CDR1 is GTSNPN and CDR2 is SVGIG in the germline V gene (reference sequence). The CDR3 nucleotides read TGTGCCTGGACCGACCAGGGAAACACCATATATTTT. This translates into CAWTDQGNTIYF.

This clone was recorded once. Here the CDR3 reads CASSPAFYEQYF. The CDR3 region has the DNA TGCGCCAGCAGCCCTGCATTCTACGAGCAGTACTTC. V usage is TRBV5-1 and J usage is TRBJ2-7; no clear D. This CDR3 is built from 12 residues. Germline CDR1 SGHRS, CDR2 YFSETQ. V gave up 4 bases and J gave up 3 bases, with 8 bases separating them.

V gene TRBV5-6 combines with J gene TRBJ1-4; D ambiguous. Germline assignment: CDR1 SGHDT and CDR2 YYEEEE. The CDR3 length is 15 residues. Trimming left V 4 bases short and J 8 bases short, with 18 bases between. Here the CDR3 reads CASSLTRSGMEKLFF. The CDR3 DNA reads TGTGCCAGCAGCCTCACCCGGTCGGGAATGGAAAAACTGTTTTTT.

V gene TRBV30 combines with J gene TRBJ2-1, with 10 nucleotides matching TRBD1. Unmatched junction bases numbered 13, after V lost 2 bases and J lost 9 bases. CDR3 size: 16 residues. CDR1 GTSNPN and CDR2 SVGIG come from the germline V gene (reference sequence). DNA of the CDR3: TGTGCCTGGAGTCTCGGGACAGGGGCCGCAGGGGGTGAGCAGTTCTTC. As protein: CAWSLGTGAAGGEQFF.

This clone turned up a few times. The V call is TRBV4-1, the J call TRBJ2-1; 11 nucleotides match TRBD2. The V and J ends lost 0 bases and 7 bases, in that order; junction bases with no gene match: 8. This CDR3 comprises 17 residues. From germline, CDR1 is MGHRA and CDR2 YSYEKL. The CDR3 reads CASSQDRWTSGLNEQFF. The CDR3 DNA follows: TGCGCCAGCAGCCAAGATCGGTGGACTAGCGGGTTGAATGAGCAGTTCTTC.

This clone was detected a few times. The rearrangement links TRBV7-9 to TRBJ2-3; 9 bases fit TRBD2. The germline V gene has CDR1 SEHNR and CDR2 FQNEAQ (reference sequence). The CDR3 spans 18 residues. With 5 bases clipped from V and 3 bases from J, the junction kept 15 bases outside the gene matches. The CDR3 is CASSPARDLAGRTDTQYF. The CDR3 DNA reads as TGTGCCAGCAGCCCCGCTCGAGATCTAGCGGGACGTACAGATACGCAGTATTTT.

J is TRBJ1-1 and V is TRBV4-1; 8 nucleotides agree with TRBD1. Germline lookup yields CDR1 MGHRA and CDR2 YSYEKL. Trimming took 2 bases from V and 1 from J; bases not matched to a gene: 3. The CDR3 length is 15 residues. CDR3 nucleotides: TGCGCCAGCAGCCAACAGGGGGCCGGGAACACTGAAGCTTTCTTT. It encodes CASSQQGAGNTEAFF.

The chain links TRBV27 to TRBJ1-4, with a weak D call TRBD1 (5 bases). This CDR3 contains 13 residues. CDR1 MNHEY and CDR2 SMNVEV come from the germline V gene (reference sequence). Between the trimmed V and J ends, which lost 6 bases and 7 bases, there was a span of 12 bases. In DNA, the CDR3 is TGTGCCAGCAGCCAAGCAGGGCGTGAAAAACTGTTTTTT. The encoded protein is CASSQAGREKLFF.

The J gene is TRBJ2-7, the V gene TRBV4-1; maybe TRBD2 (6 bases). Germline CDR1 is MGHRA and CDR2 is YSYEKL. This CDR3 comprises 17 residues. V was trimmed by 1 base and J by 5 bases, leaving 21 bases between them. DNA for the CDR3: TGCGCCAGCAGCCAAGTTGATATGGGACTTCCTCGAGACGAGCAGTACTTC. This gives the protein CASSQVDMGLPRDEQYF.

This clone appeared once. The J gene is TRBJ2-5, the V gene TRBV30; D remains ambiguous. V dropped 2 bases and J dropped 5 bases, with 9 bases sitting between them. This CDR3 has 12 residues. Germline values: CDR1 GTSNPN, CDR2 SVGIG (reference sequence). The CDR3 DNA reads TGTGCCTGGAGTACCCGGACGGAGACCCAGTACTTC. It yields the protein CAWSTRTETQYF.

The chain combines TRBV6-5 with TRBJ2-7; 10 bases are a match to TRBD1. The J segment lost 11 bases and the V segment lost 5 bases, leaving 12 bases of the junction unmatched. CDR3 size: 14 residues. Germline CDR1 MNHEY, CDR2 SVGAGI. CDR3 in amino acids: CASSRRDRGSEKYF. CDR3 coding DNA: TGTGCCAGCAGTCGCCGGGACAGGGGTTCAGAAAAGTACTTC.

V gene TRBV4-2 combines with J gene TRBJ1-2, with D possibly TRBD1 on 6 matching bases. The V gene lost 3 bases and the J gene lost 3 bases, with 17 bases spanning the gap. The CDR3 is 16 residues long. Looked up from germline, CDR1 is LGHNA and CDR2 is YNFKEQ. The CDR3 region has the DNA TGTGCCAGCAGCCAGAGGCAGACAGGCACGGACTATGGCTACACCTTC. Amino acid sequence: CASSQRQTGTDYGYTF.

The chain has TRBV6-1 and TRBJ2-4; possibly TRBD1 or TRBD2 for D (6 bases each). The germline V and J ends were trimmed by 1 base and 0 bases, with 10 bases remaining between them. CDR1 is MNHNS, CDR2 SASEGT, per germline. The CDR3 totals 16 residues. The CDR3 reads CASSEGGARAKNIQYF. Here the CDR3 DNA reads TGTGCCAGCAGTGAAGGGGGGGCGCGAGCCAAAAACATTCAGTACTTC.

This clone has a handful of counts. The chain links TRBV9 to TRBJ2-3; D not certain. Germline CDR1 is SGDLS and CDR2 is YYNGEE. This CDR3 is 13 amino acids long. Trimming removed 4 bases from V and 4 bases from J, with 10 bases in between. The CDR3 sequence: CASSSPPADTQYF. The CDR3 DNA follows: TGTGCCAGCAGCTCCCCGCCCGCAGATACGCAGTATTTT.

This rearrangement joins TRBV30 to TRBJ2-1; D is undetermined. CDR1 and CDR2 (germline): GTSNPN, SVGIG (reference sequence). This CDR3 contains 11 residues. The V gene lost 2 bases and the J gene lost 7 bases, with 6 bases spanning the gap. CDR3 region: CAWSPLNEQFF. CDR3 bases: TGTGCCTGGAGTCCGCTTAATGAGCAGTTCTTC.